This record covers a single T cell receptor beta chain. The library tagged each cDNA molecule with unique molecular identifiers. As originally analysed: Across samples, TCR counts had a median of roughly 91,000 and ranged from about 23,224 to 700,000. TCRdb re-called the reads through MiXCR, storing one row per CDR3 protein. The V and J calls here are based on TCRdb, not the publication. Seen here are about 120,000 distinct CDR3 sequences, less than 10% observed once, and the top ten hold 1.4%. Someone pulled total RNA out of unfractionated whole blood. V lost 6 bases, J lost 5 bases, and 8 bases stayed unmatched. The CDR3 is 14 amino acids. This entry belongs to a study of human T cells and chemical hapten exposure. Study at large: TCR yield per sample varied, mainly due to pooled library volumes.

The origin of this receptor is a human donor in good health. Some clones in this sample may be carry-over from other donors' samples. The chain recombines TRBV12-3 or TRBV12-4 with TRBJ1-1, with 8 bases fitting TRBD1. Material for sequencing was whole blood. The CDR3 DNA sequence: TGTGCCAGCAGCAGAACAGGGGGTTGGACTGAAGCTTTCTTT. Its translation is CASSRTGGWTEAFF.